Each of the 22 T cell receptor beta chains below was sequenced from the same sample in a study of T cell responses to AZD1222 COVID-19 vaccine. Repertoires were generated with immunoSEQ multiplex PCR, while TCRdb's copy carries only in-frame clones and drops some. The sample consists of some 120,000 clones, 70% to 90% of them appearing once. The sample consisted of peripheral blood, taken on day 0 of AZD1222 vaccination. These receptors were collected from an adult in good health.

Here the CDR3 DNA reads TGTGCCAGCTCACCAGGGACAGTACCAAACACTGAAGCTTTCTTT. It yields the protein CASSPGTVPNTEAFF. This chain connects TRBV18 to TRBJ1-1, with TRBD1 identical over 7 bases. Per germline, CDR1 KGHSH and CDR2 LQKENI. Trimming removed 2 bases from V and 2 bases from J; junction bases left unmatched: 5. CDR3 length: 15 residues.

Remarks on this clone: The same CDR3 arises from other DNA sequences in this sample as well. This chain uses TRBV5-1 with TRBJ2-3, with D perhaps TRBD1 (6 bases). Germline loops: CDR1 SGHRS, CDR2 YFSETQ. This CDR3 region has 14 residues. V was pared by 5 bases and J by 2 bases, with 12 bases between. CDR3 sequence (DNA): TGCGCCAGCAGGTCGACAGGAGACACAGATACGCAGTATTTT. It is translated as CASRSTGDTDTQYF.

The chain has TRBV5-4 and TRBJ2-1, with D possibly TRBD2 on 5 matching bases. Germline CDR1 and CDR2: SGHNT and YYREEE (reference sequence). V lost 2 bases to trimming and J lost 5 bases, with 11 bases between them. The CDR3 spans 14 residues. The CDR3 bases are TGTGCCAGCAGCTTTCGTACAGCGGACAATGAGCAGTTCTTC. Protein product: CASSFRTADNEQFF.

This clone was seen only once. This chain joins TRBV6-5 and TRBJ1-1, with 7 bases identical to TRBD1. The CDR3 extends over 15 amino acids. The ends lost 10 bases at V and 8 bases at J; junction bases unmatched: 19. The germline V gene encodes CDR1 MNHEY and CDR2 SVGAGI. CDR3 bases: TGTGCCATTAAGCAGGGGGTGGACAGGTCGGCCGAAGCTTTCTTT. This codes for CAIKQGVDRSAEAFF.

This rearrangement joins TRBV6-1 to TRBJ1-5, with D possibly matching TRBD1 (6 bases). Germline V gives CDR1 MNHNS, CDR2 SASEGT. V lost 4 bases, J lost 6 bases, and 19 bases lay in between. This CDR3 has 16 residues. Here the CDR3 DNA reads TGTGCCAGCAGTGCTGGACGGGGGCTTCAGGGTCAGCCCCAGCATTTT. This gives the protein CASSAGRGLQGQPQHF.

Here the CDR3 DNA reads TGTGCCAGCAGTTTCCGAGAAAACTATGGCTACACCTTC. Amino acids: CASSFRENYGYTF. V usage is TRBV12-3 or TRBV12-4 and J usage is TRBJ1-2; D not certain. The CDR3 contains 13 residues. Deletions cut 3 bases from V and 2 bases from J, with 7 bases between.

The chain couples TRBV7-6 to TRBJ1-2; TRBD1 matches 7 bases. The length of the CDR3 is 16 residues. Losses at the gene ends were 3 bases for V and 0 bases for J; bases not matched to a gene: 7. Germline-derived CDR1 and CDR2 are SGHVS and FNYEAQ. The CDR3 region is CASSLGPGTANYGYTF. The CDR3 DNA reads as TGTGCCAGCAGCTTGGGCCCCGGGACAGCTAACTATGGCTACACCTTC.

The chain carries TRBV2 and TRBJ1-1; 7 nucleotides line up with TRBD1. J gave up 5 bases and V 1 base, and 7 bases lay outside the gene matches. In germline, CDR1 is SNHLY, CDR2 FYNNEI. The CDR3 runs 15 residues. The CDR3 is CASSEGTGLGTEAFF. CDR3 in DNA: TGTGCCAGCAGTGAAGGGACAGGATTGGGGACTGAAGCTTTCTTT.

CDR3 protein: CASSQVGSGAYEQYF. CDR3 nucleotides: TGCGCCAGCAGCCAAGTTGGTAGCGGGGCCTACGAGCAGTACTTC. V is TRBV4-3 and J is TRBJ2-7; 8 bases map to TRBD2. The trim removed 1 base at V and 2 bases at J, leaving 4 bases unmatched. Germline CDR1 LGHNA, CDR2 YSLEER. The CDR3 covers 15 residues.

The CDR3 nucleotides are TGTGCCAGCAGTTTTTCCCACACAGATACGCAGTATTTT. Its protein is CASSFSHTDTQYF. The rearrangement links TRBV12-3 or TRBV12-4 to TRBJ2-3; D uncertain. This CDR3 contains 13 residues. The ends were cut back, 3 bases at V and 2 bases at J, with 6 bases in the middle.

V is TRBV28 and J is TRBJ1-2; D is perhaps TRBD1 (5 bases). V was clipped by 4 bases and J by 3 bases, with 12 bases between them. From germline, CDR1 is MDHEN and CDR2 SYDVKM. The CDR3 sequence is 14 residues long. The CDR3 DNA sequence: TGTGCCAGCAGTTCCGTGGGGCGCGACTATGGCTACACCTTC. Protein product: CASSSVGRDYGYTF.

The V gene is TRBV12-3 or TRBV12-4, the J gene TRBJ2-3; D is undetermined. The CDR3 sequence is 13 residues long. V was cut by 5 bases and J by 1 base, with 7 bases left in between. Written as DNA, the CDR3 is TGTGCCAGCAGTCGAAAAGGCACAGATACGCAGTATTTT. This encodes CASSRKGTDTQYF.

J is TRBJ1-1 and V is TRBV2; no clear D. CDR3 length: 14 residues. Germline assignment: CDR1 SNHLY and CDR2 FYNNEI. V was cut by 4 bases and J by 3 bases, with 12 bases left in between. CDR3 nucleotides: TGTGCCAGCAGTGCGTACGGGAGGTACACTGAAGCTTTCTTT. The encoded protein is CASSAYGRYTEAFF.

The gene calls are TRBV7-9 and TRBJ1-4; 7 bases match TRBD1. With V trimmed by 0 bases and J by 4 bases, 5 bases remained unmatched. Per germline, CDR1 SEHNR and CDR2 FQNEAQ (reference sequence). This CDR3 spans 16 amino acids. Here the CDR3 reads CASSLAMAGGNEKLFF. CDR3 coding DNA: TGTGCCAGCAGCTTAGCGATGGCAGGGGGTAATGAAAAACTGTTTTTT. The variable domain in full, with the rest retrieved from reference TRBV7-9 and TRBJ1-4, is DTGVSQNPRHKITKRGQNVTFRCDPISEHNRLYWYRQTLGQGPEFLTYFQNEAQLEKSRLLSDRFSAERPKGSFSTLEIQRTEQGDSAMYLCASSLAMAGGNEKLFFGSGTQLSVL.

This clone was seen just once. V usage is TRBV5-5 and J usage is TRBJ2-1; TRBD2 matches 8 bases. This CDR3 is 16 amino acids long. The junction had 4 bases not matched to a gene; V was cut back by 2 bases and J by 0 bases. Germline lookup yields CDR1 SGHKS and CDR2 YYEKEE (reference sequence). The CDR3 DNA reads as TGTGCCAGCAGCTTTAGTCTAGCGGGCTCCTACAATGAGCAGTTCTTC. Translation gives CASSFSLAGSYNEQFF.

The DNA of the CDR3 is TGTGCCAGCAGCTGGGGGACAGATACGCAGTATTTT. Translating gives CASSWGTDTQYF. The chain combines TRBV5-4 with TRBJ2-3; either TRBD1 or TRBD2 may supply D (5 bases each). Between the trimmed V and J ends, which lost 3 bases and 3 bases, there was a span of 5 bases. Germline values: CDR1 SGHNT, CDR2 YYREEE (reference sequence). The CDR3 totals 12 residues.

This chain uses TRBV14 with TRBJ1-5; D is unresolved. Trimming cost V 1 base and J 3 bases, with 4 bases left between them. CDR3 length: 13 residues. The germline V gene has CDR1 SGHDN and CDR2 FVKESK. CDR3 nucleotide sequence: TGTGCCAGCAGCCAAGCCACCAATCAGCCCCAGCATTTT. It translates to CASSQATNQPQHF.

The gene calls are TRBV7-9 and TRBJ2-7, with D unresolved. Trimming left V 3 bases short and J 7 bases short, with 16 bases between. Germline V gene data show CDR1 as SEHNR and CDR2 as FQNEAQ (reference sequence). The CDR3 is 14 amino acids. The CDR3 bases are TGTGCCAGCAGCTTGCACAGCGCCTTGGGGGAGCAGTACTTC. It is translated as CASSLHSALGEQYF.

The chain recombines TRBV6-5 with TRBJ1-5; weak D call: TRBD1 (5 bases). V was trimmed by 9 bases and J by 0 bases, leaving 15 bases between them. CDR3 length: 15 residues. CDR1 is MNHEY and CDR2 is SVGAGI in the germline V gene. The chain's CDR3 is CASTSGHSSNQPQHF. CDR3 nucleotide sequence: TGTGCCAGTACTTCTGGACACTCTAGCAATCAGCCCCAGCATTTT.

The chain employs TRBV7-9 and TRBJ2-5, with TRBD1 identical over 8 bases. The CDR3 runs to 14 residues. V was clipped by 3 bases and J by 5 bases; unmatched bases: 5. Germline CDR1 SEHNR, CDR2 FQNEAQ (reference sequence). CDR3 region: CASSLAGGDETQYF. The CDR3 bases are TGTGCCAGCAGCTTGGCAGGGGGCGATGAGACCCAGTACTTC. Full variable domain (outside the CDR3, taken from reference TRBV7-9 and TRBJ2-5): DTGVSQNPRHKITKRGQNVTFRCDPISEHNRLYWYRQTLGQGPEFLTYFQNEAQLEKSRLLSDRFSAERPKGSFSTLEIQRTEQGDSAMYLCASSLAGGDETQYFGPGTRLLVL.

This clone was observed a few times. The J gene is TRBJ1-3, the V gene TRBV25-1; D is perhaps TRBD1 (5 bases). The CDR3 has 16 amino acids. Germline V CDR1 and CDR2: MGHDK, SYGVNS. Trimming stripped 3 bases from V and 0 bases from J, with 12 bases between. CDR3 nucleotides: TGTGCCAGCAGTGACTGGGACCTACACTCTGGAAACACCATATATTTT. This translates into CASSDWDLHSGNTIYF. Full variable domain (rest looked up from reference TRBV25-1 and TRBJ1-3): EADIYQTPRYLVIGTGKKITLECSQTMGHDKMYWYQQDPGMELHLIHYSYGVNSTEKGDLSSESTVSRIRTEHFPLTLESARPSHTSQYLCASSDWDLHSGNTIYFGEGSWLTVV.

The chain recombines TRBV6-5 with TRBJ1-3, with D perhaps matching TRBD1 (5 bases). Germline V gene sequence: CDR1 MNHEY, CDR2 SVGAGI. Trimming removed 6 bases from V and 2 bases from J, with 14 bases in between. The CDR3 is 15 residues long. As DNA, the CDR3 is TGTGCCAGCAGCCTTGGGGGGGGAACTGGAAACACCATATATTTT. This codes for CASSLGGGTGNTIYF.